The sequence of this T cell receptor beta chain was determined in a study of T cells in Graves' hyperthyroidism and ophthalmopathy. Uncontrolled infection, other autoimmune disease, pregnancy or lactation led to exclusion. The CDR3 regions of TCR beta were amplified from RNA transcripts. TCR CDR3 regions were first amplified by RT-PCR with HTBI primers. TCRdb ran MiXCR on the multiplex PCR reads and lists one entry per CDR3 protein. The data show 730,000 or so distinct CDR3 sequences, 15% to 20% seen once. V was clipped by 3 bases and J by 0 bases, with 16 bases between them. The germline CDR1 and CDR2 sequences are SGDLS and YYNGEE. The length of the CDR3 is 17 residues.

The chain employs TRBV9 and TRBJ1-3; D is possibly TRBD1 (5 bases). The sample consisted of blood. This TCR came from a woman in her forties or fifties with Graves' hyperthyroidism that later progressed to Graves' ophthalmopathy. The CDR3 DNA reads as TGTGCCAGCAGCGGAGGGGCGGGACGCAGCTCTGGAAACACCATATATTTT. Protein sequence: CASSGGAGRSSGNTIYF.